This TCR beta chain was captured by sequencing in a study of neoadjuvant anti-PD-1 for oral cavity cancer. Broader study findings: Post-nivolumab, blood T cell clonality was significantly elevated in non-responders.

CDR1 is SEHNR, CDR2 FQNEAQ, per germline (reference sequence). Trimming shortened V by 3 bases and J by 1 base, and 10 bases separated the two germline ends. The CDR3 runs to 14 residues. Turning to this clone: Its antigen is as yet unknown.

Only in-frame clones appear in the TCRdb table, and some are missing; sequencing was by immunoSEQ multiplex PCR. The table lists 50,000 to 65,000 clones, 65% to 85% of them singletons. The sequence was obtained from a person aged 35-79 years with oral cavity squamous cell carcinoma. The source was PBMCs, collected before nivolumab (anti-PD-1) treatment. The chain is built from TRBV7-9 and TRBJ2-7; tentatively, D is TRBD1 (5 bases). The CDR3 region has the DNA TGTGCCAGCAGCTTTGGACAACCTTCCTACGAGCAGTACTTC. This translates into CASSFGQPSYEQYF.